A single sample is the source of the 6 T cell receptor beta chains below, sequenced in a study of PD-L1 blockade in urothelial cancer. Sample time point: pretreatment peripheral blood. TCRdb's table, derived via immunoSEQ multiplex PCR, lists solely in-frame clones and lacks some. The sample lists around 66,000 clones; around four fifths were seen once. Material: PBMCs, obtained around atezolizumab (anti-PD-L1) treatment. The receptors stem from an older man with urothelial cancer.

This clone was picked up a small number of times. This rearrangement joins TRBV29-1 to TRBJ2-7, with a possible D match to TRBD1 (5 bases). The ends were cut back, 5 bases at V and 4 bases at J, with 12 bases in the middle. The germline CDR1 and CDR2 sequences are SQVTM and ANQGSEA. This CDR3 comprises 12 residues. CDR3 sequence (DNA): TGCAGCGTTCTTGGACATACTTACGAGCAGTACTTC. The encoded protein is CSVLGHTYEQYF.

CDR3 coding DNA: TGTGCCTGGAGTTTGAGCCGTAATGAAAAACTGTTTTTT. This gives the protein CAWSLSRNEKLFF. The genes are TRBV30 and TRBJ1-4; D is uncertain. The CDR3 consists of 13 residues. The V end lost 2 bases, the J end lost 4 bases, and 8 bases lay between the germline ends. Germline V gene data show CDR1 as GTSNPN and CDR2 as SVGIG (reference sequence).

This rearrangement joins TRBV7-8 to TRBJ1-2; D ambiguous. The length of the CDR3 is 16 residues. The ends were cut back, 0 bases at V and 7 bases at J, with 18 bases in the middle. Germline V gene lookup returns CDR1 SGHVS and CDR2 FQNEAQ. The CDR3 bases are TGTGCCAGCAGCTTAGCGGGTTACGAGGCGGAGAGTGGCTACACCTTC. Translating gives CASSLAGYEAESGYTF.

V gene TRBV21-1 combines with J gene TRBJ2-5; the D segment call TRBD2 is taken from the table without a DNA check. TRBV21-1 is listed as a pseudogene. The CDR3 sequence is 13 residues long. The CDR3 loop reads CASSKSSGETQYF. The CDR3 nucleotides are TGTGCCAGCAGCAAATCATCGGGAGAGACCCAGTACTTC.

The gene calls are TRBV7-8 and TRBJ2-1, with 10 bases aligning to TRBD1. The CDR3 totals 15 residues. V was clipped by 5 bases and J by 8 bases; unmatched bases: 9. CDR1 SGHVS and CDR2 FQNEAQ come from the germline V gene. The CDR3 DNA is TGTGCCAGCAGCGATTCCGGGACAGGGGTCTATGAGCAGTTCTTC. This translates into CASSDSGTGVYEQFF.

This chain connects TRBV27 to TRBJ2-1, with D unclear. The germline V and J ends were trimmed by 7 bases and 3 bases, with 4 bases remaining between them. The CDR3 runs 11 residues. Germline-derived CDR1 and CDR2 are MNHEY and SMNVEV (reference sequence). CDR3 protein: CASTYYNEQFF. CDR3 nucleotide sequence: TGTGCCAGCACTTACTACAATGAGCAGTTCTTC.